This TCR beta chain originates from a study of human T cells and chemical hapten exposure. Study summary: Yields of TCR per sample differed, chiefly owing to small differences in pooled library volume.

Time point in this sample: patch test 3, about 24 weeks after DPC sensitization. Treatment defined: therapeutic diphenylcyclopropenone sensitization with weekly scalp DPC. Each CDR3 protein gets one entry after TCRdb re-called the RACE reads with MiXCR. The sample holds about 160,000 distinct CDR3 sequences; 28% are singletons and the top ten take about 2.1%. The table lists this clonotype with a few counts. The ends lost 7 bases at V and 6 bases at J; junction bases unmatched: 1. Looked up from germline, CDR1 is SNHLY and CDR2 is FYNNEI. This CDR3 has 11 residues. The J gene is TRBJ1-1, the V gene TRBV2; 8 bases are shared with TRBD1. The sample was whole blood, taken in connection with sensitization to the hapten diphenylcyclopropenone (DPC). The receptor was derived from a woman in her late teens or twenties with alopecia areata. Some clones in this sample may be carry-over from other donors' samples. The CDR3 loop is CASKGQAEAFF. The DNA of the CDR3 is TGTGCCAGCAAGGGACAGGCTGAAGCTTTCTTT.